The sample holds a few counts of the clone carrying this T cell receptor (beta chain). This specimen comes from a study of T cells in Graves' hyperthyroidism and ophthalmopathy. The trim removed 0 bases at V and 3 bases at J, leaving 9 bases unmatched. The length of the CDR3 is 18 residues. Germline CDR1 reads KGHDR; CDR2 reads SFDVKD. RNA transcripts provided the source from which TCR beta CDR3 regions were amplified. An initial round of RT-PCR targeting the TCR CDR3 relied on the HTBI primer set. TCRdb reprocessed the multiplex PCR reads via MiXCR and lists one record per CDR3 protein. The sample contains a few hundred thousand distinct CDR3 sequences, 35% to 55% of which appear only once. Hyperthyroidism, newly diagnosed and lasting under 2 months, affected patients aged 18 to 65.

The sample was peripheral blood or thyroid tissue (not recorded which). This chain links TRBV24-1 with TRBJ2-3, with 9 bases lining up with TRBD1. The sequence was obtained from a woman between 18 and 29 years old with Graves' hyperthyroidism. DNA for the CDR3: TGTGCCACCAGTGATTTGTCAAGCGGGACAGGGATGACAGATACGCAGTATTTT. Translating it yields CATSDLSSGTGMTDTQYF.